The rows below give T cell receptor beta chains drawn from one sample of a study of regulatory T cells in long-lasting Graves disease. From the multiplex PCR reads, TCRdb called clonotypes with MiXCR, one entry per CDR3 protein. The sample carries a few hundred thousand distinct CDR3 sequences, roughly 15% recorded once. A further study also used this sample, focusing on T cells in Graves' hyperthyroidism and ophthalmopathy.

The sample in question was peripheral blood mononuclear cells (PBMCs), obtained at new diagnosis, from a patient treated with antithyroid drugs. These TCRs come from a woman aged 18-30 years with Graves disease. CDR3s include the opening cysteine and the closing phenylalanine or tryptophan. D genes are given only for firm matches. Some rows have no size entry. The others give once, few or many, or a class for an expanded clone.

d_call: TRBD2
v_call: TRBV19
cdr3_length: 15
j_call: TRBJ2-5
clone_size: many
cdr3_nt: TGTGCCAGTAGATCTAGCGGGAGGGGAAGAGAGACCCAGTACTTC
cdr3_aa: CASRSSGRGRETQYF

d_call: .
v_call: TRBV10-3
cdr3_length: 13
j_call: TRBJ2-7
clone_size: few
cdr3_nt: TGTGCCATCAGTGAGGGCAGGGGTTTTGAGCAGTACTTC
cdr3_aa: CAISEGRGFEQYF

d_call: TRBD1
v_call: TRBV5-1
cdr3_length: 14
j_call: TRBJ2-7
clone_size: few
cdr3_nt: TGCGCCAGCAGCCCCTGGACAGGGCACTACGAGCAGTACTTC
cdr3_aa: CASSPWTGHYEQYF

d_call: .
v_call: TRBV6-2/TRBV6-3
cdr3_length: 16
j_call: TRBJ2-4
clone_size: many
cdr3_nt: TGTGCCAGCAGTGAAGTTCCAGCGCTAGCCAAAAACATTCAGTACTTC
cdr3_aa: CASSEVPALAKNIQYF

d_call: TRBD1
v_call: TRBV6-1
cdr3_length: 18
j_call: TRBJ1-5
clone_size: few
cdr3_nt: TGTGCCAGCAGTCCTTGGGGACAGGGGGCGCGTGGTAGTCAGCCCCAGCATTTT
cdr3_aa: CASSPWGQGARGSQPQHF

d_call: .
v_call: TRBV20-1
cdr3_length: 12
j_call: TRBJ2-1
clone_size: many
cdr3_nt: TGCAGTGCTAGATTTGTGGCAAGTGAGCAGTTCTTC
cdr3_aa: CSARFVASEQFF

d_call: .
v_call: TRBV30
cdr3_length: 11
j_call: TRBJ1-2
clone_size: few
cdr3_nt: TGTGCCTGGTCCTCTGGGGGTGGCTACACCTTC
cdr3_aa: CAWSSGGGYTF

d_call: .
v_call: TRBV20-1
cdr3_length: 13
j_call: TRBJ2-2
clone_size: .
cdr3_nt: TGCAGTGCTAGTCGGGGGGCGGACGGGGAGCTGTTTTTT
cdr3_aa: CSASRGADGELFF

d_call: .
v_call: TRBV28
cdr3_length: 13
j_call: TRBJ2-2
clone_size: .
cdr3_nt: TGTGCCAGCAGTTTCGGGTCCCGCGGGGAGCTGTTTTTT
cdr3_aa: CASSFGSRGELFF

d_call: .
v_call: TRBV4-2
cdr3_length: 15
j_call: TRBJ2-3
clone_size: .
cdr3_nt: TGTGCCAGCAGCAAAGAACAGGAAAGCACAGATACGCAGTATTTT
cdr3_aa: CASSKEQESTDTQYF

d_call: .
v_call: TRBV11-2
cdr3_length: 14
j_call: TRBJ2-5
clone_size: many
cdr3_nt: TGTGCCAGCAGCTTAAACAGGATCCAAGAGACCCAGTACTTC
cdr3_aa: CASSLNRIQETQYF

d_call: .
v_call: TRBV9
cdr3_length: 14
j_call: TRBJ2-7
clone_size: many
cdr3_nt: TGTGCCAGCAGCAACCGGGACGGGCCCTACGAGCAGTACTTC
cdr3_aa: CASSNRDGPYEQYF

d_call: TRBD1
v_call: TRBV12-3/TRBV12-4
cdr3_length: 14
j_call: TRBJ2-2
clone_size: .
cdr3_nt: TGTGCCAGCAATACGGGACAGGGGGCCGGGGAGCTGTTTTTT
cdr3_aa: CASNTGQGAGELFF

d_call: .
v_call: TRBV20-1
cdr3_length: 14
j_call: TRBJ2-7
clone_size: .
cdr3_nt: TGCAGTGCTAATAGCGGCGCAGGGCGGTACGAGCAGTACTTC
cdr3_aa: CSANSGAGRYEQYF

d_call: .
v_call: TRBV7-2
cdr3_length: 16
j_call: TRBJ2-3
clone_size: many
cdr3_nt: TGTGCCAGCAGCCCCCAGACAGGCAGGCAGGGAAATACGCAGTATTTT
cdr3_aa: CASSPQTGRQGNTQYF

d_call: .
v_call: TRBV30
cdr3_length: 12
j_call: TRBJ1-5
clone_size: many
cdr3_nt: TGTGCCTGGAGTGCAATCGGACAGCCCCAGCATTTT
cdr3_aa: CAWSAIGQPQHF

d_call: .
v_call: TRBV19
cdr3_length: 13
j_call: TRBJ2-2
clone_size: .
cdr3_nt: TGTGCCAGTATAGGAGGGACGGCCGGGGAGCTGTTTTTT
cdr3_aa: CASIGGTAGELFF

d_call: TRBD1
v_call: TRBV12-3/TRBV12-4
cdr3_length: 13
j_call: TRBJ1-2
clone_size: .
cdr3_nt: TGTGCCAGCAGTCCCGGGACAGGGGTGGGCTACACCTTC
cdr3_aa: CASSPGTGVGYTF

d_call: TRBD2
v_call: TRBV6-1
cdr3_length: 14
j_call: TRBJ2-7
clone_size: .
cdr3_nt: TGTGCCAGCAGCCTCAGCGGGATGGGCTACGAGCAGTACTTC
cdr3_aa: CASSLSGMGYEQYF

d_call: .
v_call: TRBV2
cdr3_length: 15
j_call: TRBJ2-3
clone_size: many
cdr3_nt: TGTGCCAGCAGTACGCGTCCGGACTGGACAGATACGCAGTATTTT
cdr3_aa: CASSTRPDWTDTQYF

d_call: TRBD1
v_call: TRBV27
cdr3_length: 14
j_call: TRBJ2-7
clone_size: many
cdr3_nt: TGTGCCAGCAGTTTTGGGACAGGGATGGACGAGCAGTACTTC
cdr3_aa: CASSFGTGMDEQYF

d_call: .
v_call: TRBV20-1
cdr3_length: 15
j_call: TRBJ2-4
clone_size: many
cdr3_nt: TGCAGTGCTAGAGATGCAGCGCGAGCCAAAAACATTCAGTACTTC
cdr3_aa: CSARDAARAKNIQYF

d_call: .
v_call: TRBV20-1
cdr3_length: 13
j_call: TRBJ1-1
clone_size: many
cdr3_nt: TGCAGTGCCAAAGGGCGGGTGGGCACTGAAGCTTTCTTT
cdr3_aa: CSAKGRVGTEAFF

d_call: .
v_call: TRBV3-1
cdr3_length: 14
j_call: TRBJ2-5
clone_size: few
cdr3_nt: TGTGCCAGCAGCCAACATGCAGTCCCTGAGACCCAGTACTTC
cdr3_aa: CASSQHAVPETQYF

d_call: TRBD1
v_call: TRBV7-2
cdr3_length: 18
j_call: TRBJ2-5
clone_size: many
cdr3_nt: TGTGCCAGCAGCCGCTTTAAACGGTTGGACAGGGGAGTGGAGACCCAGTACTTC
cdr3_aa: CASSRFKRLDRGVETQYF

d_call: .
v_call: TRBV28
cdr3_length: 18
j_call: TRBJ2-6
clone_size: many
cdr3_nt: TGTGCCAGCAGTCCCCGGGTGGGGTCCTCCTCTGGGGCCAACGTCCTGACTTTC
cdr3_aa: CASSPRVGSSSGANVLTF

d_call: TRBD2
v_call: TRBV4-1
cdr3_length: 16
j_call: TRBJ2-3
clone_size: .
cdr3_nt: TGCGCCAGCAGCGAAGGGACTAGCGGGAGCCCAGATACGCAGTATTTT
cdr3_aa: CASSEGTSGSPDTQYF

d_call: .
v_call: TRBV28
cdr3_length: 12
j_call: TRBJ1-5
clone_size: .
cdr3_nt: TGTGCCAGCAGTTTTAAGGTGCAGCCCCAGCATTTT
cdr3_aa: CASSFKVQPQHF

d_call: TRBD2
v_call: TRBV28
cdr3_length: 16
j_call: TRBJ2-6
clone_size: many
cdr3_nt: TGTGCCAGCAGCCGAGGGGCGGGGGGAACGGCCAACGTCCTGACTTTC
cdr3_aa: CASSRGAGGTANVLTF

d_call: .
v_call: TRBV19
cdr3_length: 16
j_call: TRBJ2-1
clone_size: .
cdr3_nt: TGTGCCAGTAGTATAGGAGCTAGCGCCCGCTACAATGAGCAGTTCTTC
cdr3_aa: CASSIGASARYNEQFF

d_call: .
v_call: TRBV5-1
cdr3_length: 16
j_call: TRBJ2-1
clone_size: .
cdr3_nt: TGCGCCAGCAGCTCGAGGGGAGGTCGTTCCTACAATGAGCAGTTCTTC
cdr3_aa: CASSSRGGRSYNEQFF

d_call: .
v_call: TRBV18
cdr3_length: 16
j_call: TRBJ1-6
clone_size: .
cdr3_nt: TGTGCCAGCTCACCACGTTTAACCGATACTAATTCACCCCCCCACTTT
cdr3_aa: CASSPRLTDTNSPPHF

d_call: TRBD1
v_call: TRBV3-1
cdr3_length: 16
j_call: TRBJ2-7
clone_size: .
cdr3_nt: TGTGCCAGCAGCCGTAGACCGGGACAGGGGAGCTACGAGCAGTACTTC
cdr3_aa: CASSRRPGQGSYEQYF

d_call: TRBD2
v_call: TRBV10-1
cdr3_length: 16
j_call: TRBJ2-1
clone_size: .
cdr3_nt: TGCGCCAGCAGTGCGCCGGGACTAGCGACCGGAGGGGAGCAGTTCTTC
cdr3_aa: CASSAPGLATGGEQFF

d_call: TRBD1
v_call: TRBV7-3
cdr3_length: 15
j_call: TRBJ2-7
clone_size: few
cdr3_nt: TGTGCCAGCAGCCCTGACAGGGGGTATGCCTACGAGCAGTACTTC
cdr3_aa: CASSPDRGYAYEQYF

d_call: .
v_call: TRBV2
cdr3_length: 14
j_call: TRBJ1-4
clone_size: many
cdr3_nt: TGTGCCAGCATTCTTGGGCTGCGTAATGAAAAACTGTTTTTT
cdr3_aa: CASILGLRNEKLFF

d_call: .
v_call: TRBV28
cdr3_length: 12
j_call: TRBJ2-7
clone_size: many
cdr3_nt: TGTGCCAGCAGTCGGACGGGATACGTGCAGTACTTC
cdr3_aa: CASSRTGYVQYF